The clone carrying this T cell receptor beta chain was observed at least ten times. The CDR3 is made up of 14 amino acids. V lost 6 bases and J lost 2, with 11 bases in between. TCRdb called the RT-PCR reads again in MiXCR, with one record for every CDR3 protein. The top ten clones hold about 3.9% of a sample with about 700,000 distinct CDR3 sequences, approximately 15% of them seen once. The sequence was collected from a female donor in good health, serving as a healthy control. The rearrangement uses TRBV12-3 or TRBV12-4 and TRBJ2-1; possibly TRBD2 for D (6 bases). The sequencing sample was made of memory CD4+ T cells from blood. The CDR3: CASSFGGTYNEQFF. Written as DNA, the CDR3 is TGTGCCAGCAGCTTCGGGGGTACCTACAATGAGCAGTTCTTC.